This TCR beta chain stems from a study of T-cell memory formation after mild COVID-19. The wider study: TCR clusters mostly belonged to single donors. Study-wide points: Researchers found some responding clones in pre-infection memory, a sign that cross-reactive memory joined. Balance between CD4 and CD8 was seen in clones contracting day 15 to 85, and a CD4+ lean was seen in later expanders.

Concerning this clonotype: Its target is not known.

TCRalpha and TCRbeta libraries used 5'RACE with constant-segment primers and UMIs. TCRdb analysed the 5' RACE reads with MiXCR anew, one entry per CDR3 protein. The sample includes around 300,000 distinct CDR3 sequences, less than 9.5% of them seen just once. This receptor was obtained from a young man who had mild COVID-19 (a few samples of this study predate the infection). Cell type and time point are not known. The sequencing sample was made of PBMCs or a T cell subset sorted from them (not recorded which).

The CDR3 nucleotides are TGCGCCAGCAGCCCGGGGGACTTGGGAGGGACCCAGTACTTC. As protein: CASSPGDLGGTQYF. The V gene is TRBV5-1, the J gene TRBJ2-5; the D gene is possibly TRBD2 (6 bases). Trimming took off 4 bases at V and 7 bases at J, with 17 bases between the two ends. Germline V gives CDR1 SGHRS, CDR2 YFSETQ. The CDR3 totals 14 residues.